The clone carrying this T cell receptor beta chain has just one count. This sample is drawn from a study of Ad26.COV2.S vaccination and SARS-CoV-2 variants. Sequenced by immunoSEQ multiplex PCR; TCRdb stores in-frame clones only, minus some. The data show 350,000 to 450,000 clones, roughly 90% seen once. The treatment was: around 19 received Ad26.COV2.S at low or high dose, single or two shots; about 5 received placebo; per-sample allocation not given. Samples were taken on day 63 after the first vaccine or placebo injection. CDR3 length equals 14 residues. Germline CDR1 reads MGHRA; CDR2 reads YSYEKL. Trimming took 4 bases from V and 8 from J, leaving 14 bases between them.

This receptor was obtained from a person between 18 and 65 years old who received the Ad26.COV2.S COVID-19 vaccine or a placebo. The rearrangement links TRBV4-1 to TRBJ1-4, with D tentatively TRBD1 (5 bases). This sample comprised peripheral blood, obtained in a trial of Ad26.COV2.S vaccine versus placebo. CDR3 residues: CASSPRDLREKLFF. The CDR3 DNA sequence: TGCGCCAGCAGCCCGCGGGACCTACGGGAAAAACTGTTTTTT.